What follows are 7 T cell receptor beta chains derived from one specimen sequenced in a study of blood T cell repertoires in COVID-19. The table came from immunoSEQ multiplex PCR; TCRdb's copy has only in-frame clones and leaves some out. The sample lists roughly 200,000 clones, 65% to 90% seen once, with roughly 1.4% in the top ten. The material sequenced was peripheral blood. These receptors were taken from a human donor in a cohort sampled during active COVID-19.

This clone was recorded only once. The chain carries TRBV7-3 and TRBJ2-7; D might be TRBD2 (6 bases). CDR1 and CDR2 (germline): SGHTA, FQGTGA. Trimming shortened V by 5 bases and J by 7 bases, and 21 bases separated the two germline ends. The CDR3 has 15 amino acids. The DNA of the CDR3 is TGTGCCAGCAGCCCCCGGGAAGAAGTCGGAGGGGAGCAGTACTTC. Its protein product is CASSPREEVGGEQYF.

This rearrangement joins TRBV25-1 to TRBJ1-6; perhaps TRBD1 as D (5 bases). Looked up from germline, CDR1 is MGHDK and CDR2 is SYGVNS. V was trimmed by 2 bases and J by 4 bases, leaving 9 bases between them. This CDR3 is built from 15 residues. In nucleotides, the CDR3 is TGTGCCAGCAGTGAAGGGTACAGGTATAATTCACCCCTCCACTTT. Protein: CASSEGYRYNSPLHF.

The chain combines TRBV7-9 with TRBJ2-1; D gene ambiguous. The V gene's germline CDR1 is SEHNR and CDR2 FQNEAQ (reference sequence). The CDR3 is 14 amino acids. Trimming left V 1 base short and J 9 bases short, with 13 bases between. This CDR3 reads CASSLVAETAEQFF. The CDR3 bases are TGTGCCAGCAGCTTAGTGGCGGAGACCGCTGAGCAGTTCTTC.

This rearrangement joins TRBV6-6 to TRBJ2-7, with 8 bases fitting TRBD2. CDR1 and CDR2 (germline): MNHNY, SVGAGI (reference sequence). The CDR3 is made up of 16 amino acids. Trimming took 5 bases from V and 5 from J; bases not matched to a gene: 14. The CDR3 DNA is TGTGCCAGCAGTGGCCGCGGAGCGGGAGTTGGCAACGAGCAGTACTTC. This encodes CASSGRGAGVGNEQYF.

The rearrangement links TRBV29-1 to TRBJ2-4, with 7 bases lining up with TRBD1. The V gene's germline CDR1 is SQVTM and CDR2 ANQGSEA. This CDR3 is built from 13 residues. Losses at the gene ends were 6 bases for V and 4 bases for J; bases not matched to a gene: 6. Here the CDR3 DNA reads TGCAGCGTCGCCCCGGGACAGAAAAACATTCAGTACTTC. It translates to CSVAPGQKNIQYF.

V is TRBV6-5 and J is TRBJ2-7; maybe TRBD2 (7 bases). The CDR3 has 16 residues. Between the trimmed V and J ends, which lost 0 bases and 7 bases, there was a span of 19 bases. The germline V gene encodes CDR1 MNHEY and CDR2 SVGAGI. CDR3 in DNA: TGTGCCAGCAGTTACTCGGGGGCGGGAGTAGGTGAAGAGCAGTACTTC. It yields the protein CASSYSGAGVGEEQYF.

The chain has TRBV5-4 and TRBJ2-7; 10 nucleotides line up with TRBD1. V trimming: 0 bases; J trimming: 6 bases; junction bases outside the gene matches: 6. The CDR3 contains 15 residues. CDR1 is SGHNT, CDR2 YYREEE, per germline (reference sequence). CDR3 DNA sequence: TGTGCCAGCAGCTTGGCCGGGACAGGGGTAGGCGAGCAGTACTTC. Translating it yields CASSLAGTGVGEQYF.